The clone carrying this TCR beta chain was found a few times. Its antigen is as yet unknown. What was amplified from RNA transcripts were TCR beta CDR3 regions. A first-round RT-PCR of the TCR CDR3 used the HTBI primer set. One entry per CDR3 protein, called by TCRdb with MiXCR from the multiplex PCR reads. The sample records over 500,000 distinct CDR3 sequences, under 20% being singletons. CDR1 and CDR2 (germline): KGHSH, LQKENI. CDR3 length: 12 residues. V was pared by 5 bases and J by 10 bases, with 12 bases between. This sample is part of a study of T cells in Graves' hyperthyroidism and ophthalmopathy. Study observations and caveats: Blood also held most thyroid clonotypes expanded beyond 0.001.

The chain employs TRBV18 and TRBJ2-1; perhaps TRBD2 as D (6 bases). This clonotype originated in a young woman with Graves' ophthalmopathy. Sequencing was performed on blood. CDR3 in DNA: TGTGCCAGCTCATCAGCGGCGGGAGAGCAGTTCTTC. It codes for CASSSAAGEQFF.